The entry that follows covers one T cell receptor (beta chain) sequence. This specimen belongs to a study of blood T cell repertoires in COVID-19. As for the study in general: Collection of acute and convalescent COVID-19 samples took place in the United States, Italy and Spain. The cDNA or gDNA used as material had been derived from T cells, B-cell-depleted T cells, or PBMCs.

V gave up 1 base and J gave up 4 bases; unmatched junction bases: 9. The CDR3 is 16 residues long. Germline V CDR1 and CDR2: SGHTA, FQGNSA. As processed by the authors: Reference gene primer amplification yielded estimated nucleated cell counts. Profiled with immunoSEQ multiplex PCR; TCRdb holds only in-frame clones, not every one. V and J calls and clone size come straight from that table; D and trimming were deduced from the DNA. Among fewer than 150,000 clones, 84% were seen once, and the ten largest hold over 7.5%. The sequenced material came from peripheral blood. The rearrangement uses TRBV7-2 and TRBJ1-2; the match to TRBD1 covers 7 bases. This sequence was found in a woman of 80 years or more in a cohort sampled during active or convalescent COVID-19. CDR3 residues: CASSLVVSQGGYGYTF. DNA of the CDR3: TGTGCCAGCAGCTTAGTAGTTAGTCAGGGGGGCTATGGCTACACCTTC.